Below are 18 T cell receptor beta chains sequenced from a single sample in a study of blood T cell repertoires in COVID-19 (dated by TCRdb to 2018 to 2021). The library was prepared using the immunoSEQ multiplex PCR assay. TCRdb took over this immuneACCESS table, retaining in-frame rearrangements with V and J assigned. Such tables are incomplete; in checked studies, under half of the missing clones stem from an unresolved V gene, and the remainder is unexplained. The table for this sample lists 250,000 to 350,000 clones; more than 70% of them were counted only once. Roughly 2% of the sample rests with the top ten. The sample was PBMCs or T cells enriched from blood (not recorded which). The source is a woman aged 55-69 years in a cohort exposed to, infected with or recovered from COVID-19 (not recorded which).

In DNA, the CDR3 is TGTGCCTGGAGGGGGGAGGGAGAAAAACTGTTTTTT. Translating gives CAWRGEGEKLFF. V and J are TRBV30 and TRBJ1-4; tentatively, D is TRBD1 (5 bases). V gave up 3 bases and J gave up 8 bases, with 10 bases separating them. The CDR3 sequence is 12 residues long. The germline gives CDR1 GTSNPN, CDR2 SVGIG (reference sequence).

The chain has TRBV5-8 and TRBJ2-4; TRBD1 is a possible D gene (6 bases). V was shortened by 7 bases and J by 0 bases, with 14 bases between the two germline ends. There are 15 residues in the CDR3. The germline gives CDR1 SGHTS, CDR2 YDEGEE. CDR3 sequence: CASLLGTPAKNIQYF. CDR3 DNA sequence: TGTGCCAGCCTTTTAGGGACACCAGCCAAAAACATTCAGTACTTC.

This clone occurred a few times. CDR3 coding DNA: TGTGCCTGGAGTGTAGGGAGGGCTGGAAACACCATATATTTT. Protein sequence: CAWSVGRAGNTIYF. This rearrangement joins TRBV30 to TRBJ1-3; the D is unclear. The V gene lost 0 bases and the J gene lost 2 bases, with 8 bases spanning the gap. Per germline, CDR1 GTSNPN and CDR2 SVGIG (reference sequence). This CDR3 contains 14 residues.

The chain recombines TRBV2 with TRBJ2-3, with D perhaps matching TRBD2 (6 bases). The length of the CDR3 is 10 residues. CDR1 SNHLY and CDR2 FYNNEI come from the germline V gene. Trimming took off 6 bases at V and 15 bases at J, with 13 bases between the two ends. The CDR3 sequence: CASSAGTPYF. The CDR3 DNA reads TGTGCCAGCAGCGCGGGGACTCCCTATTTT. The entire variable domain, with the rest obtained from reference TRBV2 and TRBJ2-3, is as follows: EPEVTQTPSHQVTQMGQEVILRCVPISNHLYFYWYRQILGQKVEFLVSFYNNEISEKSEIFDDQFSVERPDGSNFTLKIRSTKLEDSAMYFCASSAGTPYFGPGTRLTVL.

The chain carries TRBV5-1 and TRBJ2-6, with D possibly being TRBD1 (6 bases). V was trimmed by 0 bases and J by 0 bases, leaving 13 bases between them. The germline CDR1 and CDR2 sequences are SGHRS and YFSETQ. This CDR3 spans 18 amino acids. DNA of the CDR3: TGCGCCAGCAGCTTGGAAGGGGGTTTTTTCTCTGGGGCCAACGTCCTGACTTTC. Amino acid sequence: CASSLEGGFFSGANVLTF.

J is TRBJ1-1 and V is TRBV28; D is perhaps TRBD1 (5 bases). The CDR3 totals 15 residues. Looked up from germline, CDR1 is MDHEN and CDR2 is SYDVKM. V was pared by 8 bases and J by 4 bases, with 20 bases between. The CDR3 is CASGTRGQGGTEAFF. The CDR3 region has the DNA TGTGCCAGCGGGACCCGCGGGCAGGGAGGCACTGAAGCTTTCTTT.

This rearrangement joins TRBV7-2 to TRBJ1-3; D is ambiguous. V lost 5 bases to trimming and J lost 8 bases, with 13 bases between them. The CDR3 totals 13 residues. Germline-derived CDR1 and CDR2 are SGHTA and FQGNSA. CDR3 amino acids: CASSPFGAHTIYF. The CDR3 DNA reads TGTGCCAGCAGCCCCTTCGGAGCGCACACCATATATTTT.

CDR3 nucleotides: TGTGCCAGCAGCTTAGCGGGACAGGGGCGCCCAGATACGCAGTATTTT. Protein sequence: CASSLAGQGRPDTQYF. This chain uses TRBV7-2 with TRBJ2-3; 10 bases map to TRBD1. Germline trimming cut 0 bases from V and 4 bases from J; bases unmatched to any gene: 4. Per germline, CDR1 SGHTA and CDR2 FQGNSA. The CDR3 extends over 16 amino acids.

The chain has TRBV20-1 and TRBJ2-7; TRBD1 aligns across 7 bases. The CDR3 runs to 15 residues. V trimming: 3 bases; J trimming: 0 bases; junction bases outside the gene matches: 8. The V gene's germline CDR1 is DFQATT and CDR2 SNEGSKA (reference sequence). CDR3 bases: TGCAGTGCTAGTCGACCCAGGGGGAGCTCCTACGAGCAGTACTTC. Residues: CSASRPRGSSYEQYF.

The V and J genes are TRBV5-4 and TRBJ2-2, with 7 bases that match TRBD2. The V segment lost 4 bases and the J segment 5 bases; nucleotides outside the gene matches: 8. Per germline, CDR1 SGHNT and CDR2 YYREEE (reference sequence). The CDR3 length is 15 residues. CDR3 nucleotides: TGTGCCAGCAGCCCTCCCCAGGGAGGGACCGGGGAGCTGTTTTTT. Translated, it gives CASSPPQGGTGELFF.

V gene TRBV28 combines with J gene TRBJ2-7; D might be TRBD1 (6 bases). Between the trimmed V and J ends, which lost 0 bases and 5 bases, there was a span of 14 bases. Germline V gene data show CDR1 as MDHEN and CDR2 as SYDVKM. The length of the CDR3 is 15 residues. CDR3 sequence reads: CASSLWSRGGHEQYF. The DNA for the CDR3 is TGTGCCAGCAGTTTATGGTCCAGGGGTGGGCACGAGCAGTACTTC.

This clone was seen once. The V call is TRBV7-9, the J call TRBJ2-3, with D perhaps TRBD1 (5 bases). Germline V gene lookup returns CDR1 SEHNR and CDR2 FQNEAQ (reference sequence). The V end was cut by 2 bases, the J end by 0 bases, with 12 bases between. This CDR3 is built from 16 residues. CDR3 region: CASSLSWGSSTDTQYF. In DNA, the CDR3 is TGTGCCAGCAGCTTATCTTGGGGCTCTAGCACAGATACGCAGTATTTT.

The chain combines TRBV27 with TRBJ2-3; D might be TRBD2 (5 bases). The germline V and J ends were trimmed by 6 bases and 2 bases, with 21 bases remaining between them. The CDR3 loop spans 17 amino acids. Germline CDR1 reads MNHEY; CDR2 reads SMNVEV (reference sequence). The CDR3 loop reads CASRAPLGSGYTDTQYF. CDR3 DNA: TGTGCCAGCAGAGCCCCCTTGGGGAGCGGTTACACAGATACGCAGTATTTT.

V gene TRBV6-5 combines with J gene TRBJ1-1; TRBD1 is a possible D gene (5 bases). CDR3 length equals 14 residues. V was pared by 2 bases and J by 1 base, with 8 bases between. The germline gives CDR1 MNHEY, CDR2 SVGAGI. The CDR3 region is CASSYGTANTEAFF. CDR3 in DNA: TGTGCCAGCAGTTACGGGACTGCGAACACTGAAGCTTTCTTT.

V gene TRBV5-1 combines with J gene TRBJ2-5; 8 nucleotides agree with TRBD1. V lost 4 bases to trimming and J lost 5 bases; unmatched junction nucleotides: 10. This CDR3 contains 15 residues. Germline CDR1 is SGHRS and CDR2 is YFSETQ. The CDR3 reads CASSLSGGGPETQYF. CDR3 DNA: TGCGCCAGCAGCCTGTCAGGGGGCGGACCGGAGACCCAGTACTTC.

The rearrangement links TRBV4-2 to TRBJ2-4; D unclear. The germline CDR1 and CDR2 sequences are LGHNA and YNFKEQ. The CDR3 is made up of 16 amino acids. V was shortened by 0 bases and J by 8 bases, with 17 bases between the two germline ends. CDR3 sequence (DNA): TGTGCCAGCAGCCAAGATTCTGCCCGGGTTGGTGACATTCAGTACTTC. Encoded protein: CASSQDSARVGDIQYF.

The V call is TRBV28, the J call TRBJ2-1; the match to TRBD2 covers 7 bases. V gave up 6 bases and J gave up 2 bases; unmatched junction bases: 13. The CDR3 has 17 residues. Germline values: CDR1 MDHEN, CDR2 SYDVKM. This CDR3 is CASRQPGLSSTYNEQFF. The CDR3 DNA sequence: TGTGCCAGCAGACAACCGGGACTATCCTCGACCTACAATGAGCAGTTCTTC.

The V gene is TRBV30, the J gene TRBJ1-1, with D uncertain. The V end was cut by 0 bases, the J end by 0 bases, with 5 bases between. The CDR3 runs 13 residues. Germline CDR1 GTSNPN, CDR2 SVGIG (reference sequence). Written as DNA, the CDR3 is TGTGCCTGGAGTGTACAAGTGAACACTGAAGCTTTCTTT. Translation: CAWSVQVNTEAFF.